These 20 T cell receptor beta chains came from one sample sequenced in a study of neurological immune-mediated disorders. Time point specified: longitudinal time-point 3. TCRdb independently ran MiXCR on the 5' RACE reads; one entry per CDR3 protein. Of under 130,000 distinct CDR3 sequences listed, 10% to 14% are singletons. Sequencing was carried out using PBMCs. Source of these receptors: a female donor with HTLV-1-associated myelopathy (HAM/TSP).

Ten or more counts support this clonotype. The chain is built from TRBV5-6 and TRBJ2-7, with a tentative D call TRBD1 (6 bases). From germline, CDR1 is SGHDT and CDR2 YYEEEE. The CDR3 spans 14 residues. V dropped 6 bases and J dropped 1 base, with 14 bases sitting between them. CDR3 sequence: CASTSTGRSYEQYF. As DNA, the CDR3 is TGTGCCAGCACCTCGACAGGAAGATCCTACGAGCAGTACTTC.

This clonotype was counted at least ten times. The chain uses TRBV6-2 or TRBV6-3 and TRBJ2-1; D gene uncertain. CDR3 length: 15 residues. Looked up from germline, CDR1 is MNHEY and CDR2 is SVGEGT. Trimming cost V 2 bases and J 2 bases, with 10 bases left between them. CDR3 in DNA: TGTGCCAGCAGTTACGGGGAACCAACCTACAATGAGCAGTTCTTC. Its protein is CASSYGEPTYNEQFF.

This clonotype was seen repeatedly, ten times or more. The chain is built from TRBV27 and TRBJ2-7, with 10 bases identical to TRBD1. The CDR3 totals 14 residues. Germline CDR1 is MNHEY and CDR2 is SMNVEV (reference sequence). With 6 bases clipped from V and 4 bases from J, the junction kept 6 bases outside the gene matches. The CDR3 protein is CASSFMGQGYEQYF. The CDR3 DNA follows: TGTGCCAGCAGCTTCATGGGACAGGGGTACGAGCAGTACTTC.

The chain recombines TRBV12-3 or TRBV12-4 with TRBJ2-6, with 11 bases lining up with TRBD1. The CDR3 totals 18 residues. V was clipped by 5 bases and J by 3 bases; unmatched bases: 9. The CDR3 nucleotides are TGTGCCAGCAGTCCTCATTGGGGACAGGGGGGTGGGGCCAACGTCCTGACTTTC. Amino acids: CASSPHWGQGGGANVLTF.

This clonotype has more than one count but fewer than ten. V and J are TRBV5-1 and TRBJ1-4; D gene unclear. The germline V and J ends were trimmed by 0 bases and 7 bases, with 10 bases remaining between them. Germline V gene sequence: CDR1 SGHRS, CDR2 YFSETQ. The CDR3 has 14 residues. The CDR3 is CASSLAGRTEKLFF. The CDR3 nucleotides read TGCGCCAGCAGCTTGGCCGGCAGGACTGAAAAACTGTTTTTT.

For this clonotype: Just one base apart from a much larger clone, this may be a read error. J is TRBJ2-4 and V is TRBV29-1, with D possibly matching TRBD1 (5 bases). The V gene lost 6 bases and the J gene lost 11 bases, with 20 bases spanning the gap. The CDR3 consists of 13 residues. CDR1 and CDR2 (germline): SQVTM, ANQGSEA. CDR3 bases: TGCAGCGTGCACACATGGGGCGCAGGTCTTCAGTACTTC. Its translation: CSVHTWGAGLQYF. Filled out from reference TRBV29-1 and TRBJ2-4, the complete variable domain reads SAVISQKPSRDICQRGTSLTIQCQVDSQVTMMFWYRQQPGQSLTLIATANQGSEATYESGFVIDKFPISRPNLTFSTLTVSNMSPEDSSIYLCSVHTWGAGLQYFGAGTRLSVL.

This clonotype was detected many times. The gene calls are TRBV5-1 and TRBJ2-1; D ambiguous. The germline gives CDR1 SGHRS, CDR2 YFSETQ. There are 14 residues in the CDR3. V shed 0 bases and J shed 7 bases, with 11 bases lying between them. The CDR3: CASSLGGTGNEQFF. DNA of the CDR3: TGCGCCAGCAGCTTGGGGGGAACCGGGAATGAGCAGTTCTTC.

This clonotype was counted many times. The chain employs TRBV5-1 and TRBJ2-7, with 8 bases identical to TRBD1. CDR3 size: 16 residues. The germline V gene has CDR1 SGHRS and CDR2 YFSETQ. The trim removed 1 base at V and 1 base at J, leaving 7 bases unmatched. DNA for the CDR3: TGCGCCAGCAGCTTGTTAGAAGACAGGGGTTCCTACGAGCAGTACTTC. Translation gives CASSLLEDRGSYEQYF.

This clonotype was picked up many times. The rearrangement links TRBV20-1 to TRBJ2-7, with 8 bases lining up with TRBD2. The CDR3 consists of 15 residues. Germline loops: CDR1 DFQATT, CDR2 SNEGSKA (reference sequence). Trimming cost V 0 bases and J 4 bases; bases outside gene matches: 8. As DNA, the CDR3 is TGCAGTGCTAGAGACCGGGGGGGGTTCAGATACGAGCAGTACTTC. Encoded protein: CSARDRGGFRYEQYF.

This clonotype has a count of ten or more. The V call is TRBV27, the J call TRBJ2-3; weak D call: TRBD2 (7 bases). The V gene's germline CDR1 is MNHEY and CDR2 SMNVEV (reference sequence). Trimming pared 0 bases from V and 0 bases from J, leaving 13 bases between. The CDR3 contains 17 residues. CDR3 residues: CASSLSGGAWSTDTQYF. As DNA, the CDR3 is TGTGCCAGCAGTTTATCAGGGGGGGCTTGGAGCACAGATACGCAGTATTTT.

This clonotype was observed many times. The chain couples TRBV5-1 to TRBJ2-5; D gene unclear. V lost 4 bases to trimming and J lost 4 bases, with 11 bases between them. Germline values: CDR1 SGHRS, CDR2 YFSETQ. The CDR3 covers 13 residues. The CDR3 is CASSAQSAETQYF. CDR3 coding DNA: TGCGCCAGCAGCGCGCAGAGCGCAGAGACCCAGTACTTC.

This clonotype has a count of ten or more. This chain uses TRBV5-1 with TRBJ2-5; D not resolved. Germline CDR1 reads SGHRS; CDR2 reads YFSETQ. V gave up 0 bases and J gave up 4 bases, with 4 bases separating them. This CDR3 has 12 residues. CDR3 in amino acids: CASSLVGETQYF. In DNA form, the CDR3 reads TGCGCCAGCAGCTTGGTGGGAGAGACCCAGTACTTC.

The chain couples TRBV5-1 to TRBJ1-1; TRBD1 matches at 7 bases. Germline V gene data show CDR1 as SGHRS and CDR2 as YFSETQ. This CDR3 is 14 amino acids long. Trimming at V came to 7 bases and at J to 0 bases, leaving 6 bases not matched to a gene. CDR3 sequence reads: CASGWTGLNTEAFF. CDR3 coding DNA: TGCGCCAGCGGATGGACAGGATTGAACACTGAAGCTTTCTTT.

This clonotype came up many times. This chain connects TRBV9 to TRBJ2-5; the match to TRBD1 covers 7 bases. This CDR3 spans 15 amino acids. J gave up 5 bases and V 3 bases, and 10 bases lay outside the gene matches. Per germline, CDR1 SGDLS and CDR2 YYNGEE. CDR3 in DNA: TGTGCCAGCAGCGCGAGACAGGGAACTTGGGAGACCCAGTACTTC. This encodes CASSARQGTWETQYF.

This clonotype showed up many times. The V and J genes are TRBV20-1 and TRBJ2-5; 8 bases fit TRBD2. CDR3 length equals 14 residues. Germline CDR1 and CDR2: DFQATT and SNEGSKA (reference sequence). The CDR3 protein is CSGRAGAAQETQYF. The DNA for the CDR3 is TGCAGCGGTCGAGCGGGGGCAGCACAAGAGACCCAGTACTTC.

To note about this clonotype: A read error may explain this, as a much larger clone is one base away. The chain uses TRBV2 and TRBJ1-1, with D perhaps TRBD1 (5 bases). V was cut by 7 bases and J by 7 bases, with 13 bases left in between. Per germline, CDR1 SNHLY and CDR2 FYNNEI. This CDR3 is built from 12 residues. The CDR3, as DNA: TGTGCCAGCATGAGGGGTGCAAATGAAGCTTTCTTT. This gives the protein CASMRGANEAFF.

This clonotype was counted only a few times. Being one base from a much bigger clone, this may be a read error. The gene calls are TRBV12-3 or TRBV12-4 and TRBJ2-5; the match to TRBD2 covers 11 bases. V was pared by 3 bases and J by 3 bases, with 3 bases of the junction left unmatched. This CDR3 has 15 residues. CDR3 sequence reads: CASSLASGGKETQYF. CDR3 sequence (DNA): TGTGCCAGCAGTTTGGCTAGCGGGGGGAAAGAGACCCAGTACTTC.

The table lists this clonotype with a few counts. The gene calls are TRBV20-1 and TRBJ1-2; maybe TRBD1 (6 bases). V lost 5 bases, J lost 5 bases, and 18 bases lay in between. This CDR3 region has 14 residues. The germline CDR1 and CDR2 sequences are DFQATT and SNEGSKA (reference sequence). This chain's CDR3 is CSAHPLRGEYGYTF. As DNA, the CDR3 is TGCAGTGCTCACCCCCTTAGGGGGGAATATGGCTACACCTTC.

The CDR3 reads CASRRTDQPSDTQYF. CDR3 coding DNA: TGTGCCAGCAGAAGGACAGATCAACCCTCGGATACGCAGTATTTT. The V gene is TRBV7-2, the J gene TRBJ2-3; D might be TRBD1 (6 bases). The CDR3 consists of 15 residues. V was trimmed by 6 bases and J by 6 bases, leaving 19 bases between them. Germline V CDR1 and CDR2: SGHTA, FQGNSA.

This clonotype has at least ten counts. This sequence joins TRBV7-2 and TRBJ2-3, with D uncertain. Germline lookup yields CDR1 SGHTA and CDR2 FQGNSA. The CDR3 is 14 residues long. Trimming removed 3 bases at V and 2 bases at J, with 9 bases between. CDR3 nucleotides: TGTGCCAGCAGCTTCCTCAGGACCACAGATACGCAGTATTTT. It translates to CASSFLRTTDTQYF. Full variable domain (missing parts from reference TRBV7-2 and TRBJ2-3): GAGVSQSPSNKVTEKGKDVELRCDPISGHTALYWYRQSLGQGLEFLIYFQGNSAPDKSGLPSDRFSAERTGGSVSTLTIQRTQQEDSAVYLCASSFLRTTDTQYFGPGTRLTVL.